This entry concerns a single TCR beta chain. The assay was immunoSEQ multiplex PCR, and TCRdb's table has in-frame clones only and misses some. This table holds 65,000 to 70,000 clones, 75% to 90% found once. The data belong to a study of OX40 agonist ivuxolimab in advanced cancers. Study background: Those treated in dose escalation had hepatocellular carcinoma, melanoma, renal cell cancer or head and neck cancer. Earlier treatment with anti-PD-1, anti-PD-L1 or anti-CTLA-4 was permitted, and less than 50% had received some.

This CDR3 has 13 amino acids. From germline, CDR1 is MDHEN and CDR2 SYDVKM. Trimming removed 2 bases from V and 14 bases from J, with 18 bases in between. The material sequenced was CD4+ or CD8+ T cells sorted from blood, taken in a trial of the OX40 agonist ivuxolimab. This chain uses TRBV28 with TRBJ1-2; a weak D match, TRBD1 (5 bases). This clonotype was sampled from an adult with an advanced solid tumor such as melanoma, head and neck, liver or kidney cancer. The CDR3 loop reads CASSLLPRQPGTF. The CDR3 coding sequence is TGTGCCAGCAGTTTACTCCCGCGACAGCCGGGTACCTTC.